Reported below is one TCR beta chain. Its antigen is unknown. The data belong to a study of Graves' ophthalmopathy and Graves' hyperthyroidism. Regarding the study as a whole: Among expanded thyroid clonotypes above 0.001 frequency, most also occurred in blood. Predictions made by the model for ophthalmopathy progression reached just over 70% sensitivity and around 73% specificity.

Amplification from RNA transcripts yielded the TCR beta CDR3 regions. RT-PCR was first run with HTBI primers, then multiplex PCR in a second round. TCRdb reprocessed the multiplex PCR reads via MiXCR and lists one record per CDR3 protein. The data contain around 670,000 distinct CDR3 sequences, roughly two fifths of them singletons. Among the exclusions were patients with other autoimmune diseases, uncontrolled infections, pregnancy or lactation. This receptor was obtained from an adult man with Graves' ophthalmopathy. The sample consisted of peripheral blood.

In DNA form, the CDR3 reads TGTGCCATCAGGGAACACGCGGATACAGGGGGCTCAAGAAACACTGAAGCTTTCTTT. It codes for CAIREHADTGGSRNTEAFF. The chain recombines TRBV10-3 with TRBJ1-1, with 9 bases matching TRBD1. Trimming at V came to 6 bases and at J to 2 bases, leaving 19 bases not matched to a gene. This CDR3 spans 19 amino acids. Germline V gives CDR1 ENHRY, CDR2 SYGVKD.